What follows describes a single TCR beta chain. This record comes from a study of T-cell memory formation after mild COVID-19. Employing constant-segment primers, 5'RACE generated TCR alpha and TCR beta cDNA libraries bearing sample barcodes and UMIs. Using its own MiXCR run on the 5' RACE reads, TCRdb lists one record per CDR3 protein. The sample includes 170,000 or so distinct CDR3 sequences, roughly a fifth of them seen just once. The germline V gene has CDR1 KGHDR and CDR2 SFDVKD. Trimming cost V 7 bases and J 6 bases, with 12 bases left between them. The CDR3 has 13 amino acids. This chain uses TRBV24-1 with TRBJ1-5; tentatively, D is TRBD1 (5 bases). Input material: PBMCs or a T cell subset sorted from them (not recorded which). The clonotype was recovered from an adult woman who had mild COVID-19 (a few samples of this study predate the infection). Cell type and time point are not known. The CDR3: CATRGPGGQPQHF. CDR3 DNA sequence: TGTGCCACCAGGGGGCCCGGCGGTCAGCCCCAGCATTTT.